A single sample is the source of the 26 T cell receptor beta chains below, sequenced in a study of CXCR3-negative and CXCR3-positive naive CD8 T cells. The authors prepared UMI-labeled TRB cDNA libraries by 5' RACE. For each CDR3 protein, TCRdb gives one entry from its re-call of the 5' RACE reads, without DNA. The sample has tens of thousands of distinct CDR3 sequences. Sequencing was performed on naive CXCR3- CD8+ T cells from blood. Sample subset: CD45RO-CCR7+CD27+CD95- naive CD8+ T cells lacking CXCR3 (TNR3-). The receptors were sampled from a human donor in good health. Some clones in this sample may be carry-over from other donors' samples.

This chain joins TRBV29-1 and TRBJ2-1; absent DNA, TCRdb's TRBD1 call cannot be checked. The CDR3 has 15 amino acids. Germline CDR1 is SQVTM and CDR2 is ANQGSEA. The CDR3 loop reads CSAETLRSSYNEQFF.

V is TRBV20-1 and J is TRBJ2-5; the D call from TCRdb, TRBD2, cannot be confirmed without DNA. The CDR3 runs 13 residues. The germline gives CDR1 DFQATT, CDR2 SNEGSKA (reference sequence). CDR3 protein: CSARMGLRETQYF.

By frequency, this clonotype registers medium-sized (0.01 to 0.1%). CDR3 region: CASSLGAGELFF. The chain links TRBV7-7 to TRBJ2-2. Germline V gives CDR1 SSHAT, CDR2 FNYEAQ (reference sequence). The CDR3 covers 12 residues.

V is TRBV14 and J is TRBJ2-7; the TCRdb D gene call, TRBD1, has no DNA to confirm it. CDR1 and CDR2 (germline): SGHDN, FVKESK. This CDR3 has 15 amino acids. Here the CDR3 reads CASSHQGQGLYEQYF. Full variable domain (missing parts from reference TRBV14 and TRBJ2-7): EAGVTQFPSHSVIEKGQTVTLRCDPISGHDNLYWYRRVMGKEIKFLLHFVKESKQDESGMPNNRFLAERTGGTYSTLKVQPAELEDSGVYFCASSHQGQGLYEQYFGPGTRLTVT.

The chain joins TRBV29-1 to TRBJ2-7; TCRdb names TRBD2, which stays unverified in the absence of DNA. The CDR3 loop spans 15 amino acids. Per the germline V gene, CDR1 is SQVTM and CDR2 is ANQGSEA. The CDR3 loop is CSVEATSGLAYEQYF.

CDR3 sequence reads: CASSLSTGSNQPQHF. The rearrangement links TRBV7-9 to TRBJ1-5; TCRdb's D gene call, TRBD1, goes unchecked for lack of DNA. The germline gives CDR1 SEHNR, CDR2 FQNEAQ (reference sequence). CDR3 length: 15 residues. Using reference TRBV7-9 and TRBJ1-5 for the parts outside the CDR3, the full variable domain is DTGVSQNPRHKITKRGQNVTFRCDPISEHNRLYWYRQTLGQGPEFLTYFQNEAQLEKSRLLSDRFSAERPKGSFSTLEIQRTEQGDSAMYLCASSLSTGSNQPQHFGDGTRLSIL.

The CDR3 sequence: CSALPGAQANYGYTF. This sequence joins TRBV29-1 and TRBJ1-2; the D gene TCRdb calls, TRBD1, cannot be checked with no DNA. This CDR3 contains 15 residues. The germline V gene has CDR1 SQVTM and CDR2 ANQGSEA.

This chain's CDR3 is CASSYTGYEQYF. V is TRBV6-2 or TRBV6-3 and J is TRBJ2-7; with no DNA, the TCRdb D assignment of TRBD1 cannot be verified. The CDR3 has 12 amino acids. Germline lookup yields CDR1 MNHEY and CDR2 SVGEGT.

This sequence joins TRBV27 and TRBJ2-7; the TRBD2 assignment by TCRdb is unverifiable without DNA. The CDR3 extends over 14 amino acids. The germline CDR1 and CDR2 sequences are MNHEY and SMNVEV (reference sequence). The CDR3: CASSLSGEGYEQYF.

The CDR3 loop reads CASSPSGSGYEQYF. The rearrangement uses TRBV7-3 and TRBJ2-7; TCRdb names TRBD2, which stays unverified in the absence of DNA. Per the germline V gene, CDR1 is SGHTA and CDR2 is FQGTGA. This CDR3 region has 14 residues.

The chain uses TRBV28 and TRBJ1-1; TCRdb's D gene call, TRBD1, goes unchecked for lack of DNA. This CDR3 is built from 14 residues. The germline V gene has CDR1 MDHEN and CDR2 SYDVKM. The CDR3 protein is CASSTRQGRTEAFF.

This chain joins TRBV7-9 and TRBJ2-1; TCRdb's assignment of TRBD1 cannot be checked, as there is no DNA. The CDR3 is made up of 13 amino acids. Germline-derived CDR1 and CDR2 are SEHNR and FQNEAQ (reference sequence). CDR3 protein: CASSASGSNEQFF.

The rearrangement joins TRBV29-1 to TRBJ2-1; TCRdb's D gene call, TRBD2, goes unchecked for lack of DNA. The CDR3 has 18 residues. Germline V gene sequence: CDR1 SQVTM, CDR2 ANQGSEA. This CDR3 is CSVYGLAGTTRAHNEQFF.

The CDR3 here is CASSGFHGTLYNEQFF. The V gene is TRBV7-9, the J gene TRBJ2-1; TCRdb lists TRBD1, though no DNA is available to test this call. The CDR3 runs 16 residues. CDR1 and CDR2 (germline): SEHNR, FQNEAQ (reference sequence).

The rearrangement uses TRBV7-9 and TRBJ2-7; TCRdb designates TRBD1, a call that cannot be tested without DNA. This CDR3 spans 14 amino acids. The V gene's germline CDR1 is SEHNR and CDR2 FQNEAQ (reference sequence). The CDR3 loop is CASSPRGLDYEQYF. The full variable domain, in which reference TRBV7-9 and TRBJ2-7 provide the parts outside the CDR3, is DTGVSQNPRHKITKRGQNVTFRCDPISEHNRLYWYRQTLGQGPEFLTYFQNEAQLEKSRLLSDRFSAERPKGSFSTLEIQRTEQGDSAMYLCASSPRGLDYEQYFGPGTRLTVT.

CDR3 amino acids: CSFNTGESYEQYF. This sequence joins TRBV29-1 and TRBJ2-7. CDR1 is SQVTM and CDR2 is ANQGSEA in the germline V gene. The CDR3 is made up of 13 amino acids.

J is TRBJ2-7 and V is TRBV28; TCRdb picks TRBD1, but there is no DNA to check that call. Germline CDR1 is MDHEN and CDR2 is SYDVKM. The CDR3 sequence is 14 residues long. The CDR3 is CASSSLQGPYEQYF.

The V and J genes are TRBV28 and TRBJ2-1; TCRdb reports TRBD2, a call that lacks DNA to check it against. Per the germline V gene, CDR1 is MDHEN and CDR2 is SYDVKM. The CDR3 length is 20 residues. CDR3 protein: CASRSPAGTSGVSSYNEQFF.

CDR3 protein: CSARVVYNEQFF. The chain couples TRBV20-1 to TRBJ2-1. This CDR3 spans 12 amino acids. In germline, CDR1 is DFQATT, CDR2 SNEGSKA (reference sequence).

The genes are TRBV12-3 or TRBV12-4 and TRBJ2-3. This CDR3 is 16 amino acids long. The CDR3 is CASSILFTPDTDTQYF.

The gene calls are TRBV20-1 and TRBJ2-7; the TCRdb D gene call, TRBD2, has no DNA to confirm it. The CDR3 loop spans 16 amino acids. Germline V gene sequence: CDR1 DFQATT, CDR2 SNEGSKA (reference sequence). The CDR3 sequence: CSARESAGGFGYEQYF.

This rearrangement joins TRBV27 to TRBJ2-7; TCRdb lists TRBD1, though no DNA is available to test this call. The CDR3 is made up of 13 amino acids. CDR1 is MNHEY and CDR2 is SMNVEV in the germline V gene (reference sequence). CDR3 residues: CASSLGQGVEQYF.

This chain connects TRBV20-1 to TRBJ2-7; TCRdb designates TRBD2, a call that cannot be tested without DNA. The CDR3 runs 13 residues. Germline V gene lookup returns CDR1 DFQATT and CDR2 SNEGSKA (reference sequence). The CDR3: CSARRLAGDEQYF.

V is TRBV28 and J is TRBJ2-7. This CDR3 is built from 12 residues. Germline-derived CDR1 and CDR2 are MDHEN and SYDVKM. The CDR3 sequence: CASSPFTYEQYF.

The V and J genes are TRBV28 and TRBJ2-3; the D call of TRBD1 rests on TCRdb alone, since no DNA is present to check it. The V gene's germline CDR1 is MDHEN and CDR2 SYDVKM. This CDR3 spans 16 amino acids. Here the CDR3 reads CASSPRGAGGSDTQYF. The whole variable domain, filled in from reference TRBV28 and TRBJ2-3, reads DVKVTQSSRYLVKRTGEKVFLECVQDMDHENMFWYRQDPGLGLRLIYFSYDVKMKEKGDIPEGYSVSREKKERFSLILESASTNQTSMYLCASSPRGAGGSDTQYFGPGTRLTVL.

The V call is TRBV7-6, the J call TRBJ1-1. Looked up from germline, CDR1 is SGHVS and CDR2 is FNYEAQ. The CDR3 is 14 amino acids. The CDR3 protein is CASSQAGPNTEAFF.